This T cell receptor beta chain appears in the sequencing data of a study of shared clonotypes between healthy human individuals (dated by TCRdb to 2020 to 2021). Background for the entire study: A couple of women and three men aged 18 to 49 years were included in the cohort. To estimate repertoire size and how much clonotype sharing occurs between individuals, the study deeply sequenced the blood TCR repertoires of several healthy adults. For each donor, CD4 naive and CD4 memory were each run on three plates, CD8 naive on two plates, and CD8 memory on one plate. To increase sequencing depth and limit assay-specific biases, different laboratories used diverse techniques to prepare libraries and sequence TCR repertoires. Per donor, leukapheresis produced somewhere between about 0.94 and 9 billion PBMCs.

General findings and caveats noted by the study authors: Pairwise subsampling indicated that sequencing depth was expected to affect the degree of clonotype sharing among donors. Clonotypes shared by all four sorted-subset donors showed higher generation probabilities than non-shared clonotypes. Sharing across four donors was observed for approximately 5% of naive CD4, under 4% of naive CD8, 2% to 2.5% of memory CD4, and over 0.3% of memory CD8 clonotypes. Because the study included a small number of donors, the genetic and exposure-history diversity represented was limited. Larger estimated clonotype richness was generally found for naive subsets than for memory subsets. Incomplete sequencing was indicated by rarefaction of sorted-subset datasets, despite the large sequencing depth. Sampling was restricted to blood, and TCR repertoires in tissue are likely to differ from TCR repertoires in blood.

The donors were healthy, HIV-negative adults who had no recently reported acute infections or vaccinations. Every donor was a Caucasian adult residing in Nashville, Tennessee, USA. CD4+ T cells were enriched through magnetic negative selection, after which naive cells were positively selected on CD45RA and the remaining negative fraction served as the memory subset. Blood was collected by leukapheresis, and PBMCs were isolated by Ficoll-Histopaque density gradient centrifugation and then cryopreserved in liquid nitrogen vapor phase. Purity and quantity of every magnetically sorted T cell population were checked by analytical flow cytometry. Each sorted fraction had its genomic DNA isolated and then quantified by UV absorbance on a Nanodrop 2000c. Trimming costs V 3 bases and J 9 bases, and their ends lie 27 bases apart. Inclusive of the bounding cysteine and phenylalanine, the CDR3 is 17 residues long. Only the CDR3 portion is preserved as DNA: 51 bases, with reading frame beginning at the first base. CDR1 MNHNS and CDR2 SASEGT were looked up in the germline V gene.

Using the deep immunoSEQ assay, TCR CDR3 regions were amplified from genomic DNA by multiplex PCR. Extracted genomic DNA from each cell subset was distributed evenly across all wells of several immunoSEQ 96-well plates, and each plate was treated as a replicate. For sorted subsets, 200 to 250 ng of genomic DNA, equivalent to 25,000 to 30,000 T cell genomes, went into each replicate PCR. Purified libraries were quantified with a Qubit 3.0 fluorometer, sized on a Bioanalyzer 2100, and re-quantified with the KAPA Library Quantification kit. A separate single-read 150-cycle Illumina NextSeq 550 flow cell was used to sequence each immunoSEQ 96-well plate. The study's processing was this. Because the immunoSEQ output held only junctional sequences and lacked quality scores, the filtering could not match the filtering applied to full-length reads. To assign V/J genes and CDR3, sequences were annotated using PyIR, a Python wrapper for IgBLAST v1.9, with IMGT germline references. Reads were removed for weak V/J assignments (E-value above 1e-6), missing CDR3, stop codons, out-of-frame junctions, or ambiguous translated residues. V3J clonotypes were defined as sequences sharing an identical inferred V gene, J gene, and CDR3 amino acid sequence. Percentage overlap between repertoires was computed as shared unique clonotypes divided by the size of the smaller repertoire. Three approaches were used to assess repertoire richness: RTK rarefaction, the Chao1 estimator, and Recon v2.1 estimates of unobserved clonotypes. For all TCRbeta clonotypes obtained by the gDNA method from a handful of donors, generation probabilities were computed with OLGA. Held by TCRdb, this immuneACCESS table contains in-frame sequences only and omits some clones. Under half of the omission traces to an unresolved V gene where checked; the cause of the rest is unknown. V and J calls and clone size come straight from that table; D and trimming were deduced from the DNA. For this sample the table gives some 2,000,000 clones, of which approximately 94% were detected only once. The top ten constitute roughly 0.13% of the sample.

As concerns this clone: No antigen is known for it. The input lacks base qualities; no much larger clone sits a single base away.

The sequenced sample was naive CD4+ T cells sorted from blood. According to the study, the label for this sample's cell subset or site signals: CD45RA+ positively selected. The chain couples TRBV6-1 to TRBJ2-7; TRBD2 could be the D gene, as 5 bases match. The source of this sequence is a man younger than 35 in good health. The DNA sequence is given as TGTGCCAGCAGTGATTATTATCGTTTCGGGGTGGATATAACGCAGTACTTC. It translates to CASSDYYRFGVDITQYF.